The TCR beta chain described here comes from a study of identical twins. CDR1 is KGHSH, CDR2 LQKENI, per germline. CDR3 length equals 17 residues. V was clipped by 0 bases and J by 0 bases, with 11 bases between them. MiXCR, applied by TCRdb to the 5' RACE reads, yields one record per CDR3 protein. This table holds fewer than 550,000 distinct CDR3 sequences, 13% to 15% found once. In addition, the sample was reused for a study of yellow fever vaccine responses in identical twins.

The receptor was isolated from a woman aged 18-29 years in good health. The chain combines TRBV18 with TRBJ2-2; D ambiguous. Sequencing was done on a sample of CD4+ T cells sorted from blood. CDR3 nucleotides: TGTGCCAGCTCACCACCGTCAAAGGCGACGAACACCGGGGAGCTGTTTTTT. Its protein product is CASSPPSKATNTGELFF. Using reference TRBV18 and TRBJ2-2 for the parts outside the CDR3, the full variable domain is NAGVMQNPRHLVRRRGQEARLRCSPMKGHSHVYWYRQLPEEGLKFMVYLQKENIIDESGMPKERFSAEFPKEGPSILRIQQVVRGDSAAYFCASSPPSKATNTGELFFGEGSRLTVL.